One and the same sample provided the 6 T cell receptor beta chains below, sequenced in a study of blood T cells in healthy people across ages. Through a sample-barcoded 5' primer and a J-beta primer mix, a second PCR was run for roughly 7 to 11 cycles. MiXCR, applied by TCRdb to the 5' RACE reads, yields one record per CDR3 protein. The data contain about a million distinct CDR3 sequences, 35% to 45% of them singletons. Sequencing was performed on blood. These TCRs come from a man younger than 35 in good health.

The table lists this clonotype with a few counts. This chain joins TRBV5-4 and TRBJ1-4; D possibly corresponds to TRBD1 (5 bases). V was clipped by 3 bases and J by 8 bases, with 14 bases between them. The CDR3 totals 14 residues. Germline V lookup: CDR1 SGHNT, CDR2 YYREEE (reference sequence). The CDR3 here is CASSSGSDWEKLFF. The CDR3 DNA reads as TGTGCCAGCAGCTCAGGGTCGGACTGGGAAAAACTGTTTTTT.

In this sample, this clonotype turned up a few times. The chain joins TRBV28 to TRBJ1-1; the match to TRBD1 covers 8 bases. There are 15 residues in the CDR3. CDR1 and CDR2 from the germline V gene are MDHEN and SYDVKM. V lost 8 bases to trimming and J lost 4 bases; unmatched junction nucleotides: 12. The CDR3 nucleotides are TGTGCCAGCTGGCTCCCGGGACAGGACCCCACTGAAGCTTTCTTT. Translation: CASWLPGQDPTEAFF.

The rearrangement uses TRBV7-2 and TRBJ1-6; D might be TRBD1 (5 bases). Germline V gene sequence: CDR1 SGHTA, CDR2 FQGNSA. The CDR3 sequence is 16 residues long. V shed 0 bases and J shed 5 bases, with 11 bases lying between them. CDR3 loop: CASSLAPAGNNSPLHF. The CDR3 coding sequence is TGTGCCAGCAGCTTAGCTCCAGCAGGGAATAATTCACCCCTCCACTTT.

The chain uses TRBV9 and TRBJ2-1; D is unresolved. Germline CDR1 reads SGDLS; CDR2 reads YYNGEE. The CDR3 totals 13 residues. V shed 4 bases and J shed 9 bases, with 14 bases lying between them. The CDR3 spells CASSPHVGTEQFF. The DNA of the CDR3 is TGTGCCAGCAGCCCCCACGTGGGTACTGAGCAGTTCTTC.

On this clonotype: A read error may account for a junction end that differs from germline. The V gene is TRBV11-2, the J gene TRBJ2-7; D unclear. The J call may be incorrect, as the DNA end agrees better with TRBJ2-4. Germline-derived CDR1 and CDR2 are SGHAT and FQNNGV. The CDR3 is 14 amino acids. CDR3 nucleotides: TGTGCCAGCGGCTTGGCCCTAGCCAAAAACATTCAGTACTTC. The encoded protein is CASGLALAKNIQYF.

The chain combines TRBV2 with TRBJ1-1; no firm D call. The CDR3 length is 10 residues. CDR1 and CDR2 from the germline V gene are SNHLY and FYNNEI. Trimming left V 6 bases short and J 11 bases short, with 10 bases between. In DNA form, the CDR3 reads TGTGCCAGCAGCGCCTTGTGGGCTTTCTTT. Translating it yields CASSALWAFF.